Presented here are 17 T cell receptor beta chains from one specimen sequenced in a study of blood T cells in healthy people across ages. Then a second PCR, running about 6 to 12 cycles, was carried out with a sample-barcoded 5' primer and a J-beta primer mix. TCRdb analysed the 5' RACE reads with MiXCR anew, one entry per CDR3 protein. The profile covers roughly 900,000 distinct CDR3 sequences, with less than 35% appearing a single time and roughly 17% taken by the ten largest. Sequenced sample: blood. These TCRs come from a woman of 80 years or more in good health.

Turning to this clonotype: A much larger clone lies a single base off, so this may be a read error. The genes are TRBV20-1 and TRBJ2-1; weak D call: TRBD2 (5 bases). This CDR3 has 14 residues. Germline V CDR1 and CDR2: DFQATT, SNEGSKA (reference sequence). CDR3 sequence (DNA): TGCAGCTCTGAGTGGGGAGCGCTTGGGGATGAGCAGTTCTTC. It specifies CSSEWGALGDEQFF.

This clonotype was seen many times. In nucleotides, the CDR3 is TGCGCCAGCAGCCAAGATACAGGTCGGTGGGGAAATGAGCAGTTCTTC. Protein product: CASSQDTGRWGNEQFF. This chain connects TRBV5-1 to TRBJ2-1, with a tentative D call TRBD1 (5 bases). This CDR3 has 16 residues. Germline V CDR1 and CDR2: SGHRS, YFSETQ. V was clipped by 4 bases and J by 7 bases, with 21 bases between them. The full variable domain, completed using reference TRBV5-1 and TRBJ2-1, is KAGVTQTPRYLIKTRGQQVTLSCSPISGHRSVSWYQQTPGQGLQFLFEYFSETQRNKGNFPGRFSGRQFSNSRSEMNVSTLELGDSALYLCASSQDTGRWGNEQFFGPGTRLTVL.

Many counts were recorded for this clonotype. As DNA, the CDR3 is TGTGCCATCAAAAGAGAAGAGACCCAGTACTTC. This gives the protein CAIKREETQYF. The chain combines TRBV10-3 with TRBJ2-5; D remains ambiguous. The CDR3 totals 11 residues. Germline loops: CDR1 ENHRY, CDR2 SYGVKD. The ends were cut back, 7 bases at V and 3 bases at J, with 6 bases in the middle.

This clonotype has just a few counts. This may come from a read error, since a much larger clone is one base off. The chain has TRBV12-3 or TRBV12-4 and TRBJ2-4; weak D call: TRBD2 (6 bases). CDR3 length equals 14 residues. V lost 2 bases and J 13 bases, leaving 18 bases between the germline ends. The chain's CDR3 is CASSLRSAGGEQYF. The CDR3 nucleotides read TGTGCCAGCAGTTTACGGTCGGCTGGCGGGGAGCAGTACTTC.

V gene TRBV15 combines with J gene TRBJ2-6; no definite D call. Germline V gene sequence: CDR1 LNHNV, CDR2 YYDKDF (reference sequence). This CDR3 region has 20 residues. Trimming shortened V by 1 base and J by 0 bases, and 19 bases separated the two germline ends. The chain's CDR3 is CATSRVGDLKNLSGANVLTF. The DNA for the CDR3 is TGTGCCACCAGCAGAGTGGGCGACCTAAAGAACCTCTCTGGGGCCAACGTCCTGACTTTC.

The chain employs TRBV20-1 and TRBJ1-1; D gene uncertain. There are 13 residues in the CDR3. The germline V gene encodes CDR1 DFQATT and CDR2 SNEGSKA (reference sequence). V was pared by 1 base and J by 4 bases, with 10 bases between. DNA for the CDR3: TGCAGTGCTAGAGGGGGAGGATCCACTGAAGCTTTCTTT. Amino acids: CSARGGGSTEAFF.

On this clonotype: It may be a read error: a sequence one base away is much more abundant. The chain employs TRBV6-6 and TRBJ1-4; D not certain. The CDR3 is 14 amino acids. CDR1 is MNHNY, CDR2 SVGAGI, per germline (reference sequence). Between the trimmed V and J ends, which lost 5 bases and 3 bases, there was a span of 10 bases. CDR3 sequence: CASSVSQPNEKLFF. In DNA, the CDR3 is TGTGCCAGCAGTGTCTCTCAACCTAATGAAAAACTGTTTTTT.

This clonotype is a singleton in its sample. The J gene is TRBJ1-1, the V gene TRBV2; D not certain. CDR3 size: 11 residues. Trimming left V 8 bases short and J 2 bases short, with 6 bases between. Germline loops: CDR1 SNHLY, CDR2 FYNNEI. CDR3: CASERNTEAFF. CDR3 bases: TGTGCCAGCGAGAGAAACACTGAAGCTTTCTTT.

This sequence joins TRBV28 and TRBJ2-1; perhaps TRBD2 as D (5 bases). The DNA end is a closer match to TRBJ2-7, so the J assignment may be wrong. Germline CDR1 and CDR2: MDHEN and SYDVKM. This CDR3 is built from 16 residues. The CDR3 DNA reads as TGTGCCAGCAGTCCCCGACCCCCTAGCTCCTACAATGAGCAGTACTTC. Protein sequence: CASSPRPPSSYNEQYF.

The sample holds many counts of this clonotype. This chain connects TRBV12-3 or TRBV12-4 to TRBJ2-5; D uncertain. Deletions cut 1 base from V and 5 bases from J, with 11 bases between. The CDR3 is 14 residues long. In DNA form, the CDR3 reads TGTGCCAGCAGTTTAGGAGTAGTAGTGGAGACCCAGTACTTC. Its protein is CASSLGVVVETQYF.

The chain employs TRBV7-2 and TRBJ1-1; 7 nucleotides match TRBD1. Germline V gives CDR1 SGHTA, CDR2 FQGNSA. The length of the CDR3 is 15 residues. Trimming cost V 3 bases and J 4 bases; bases outside gene matches: 8. The CDR3 region has the DNA TGTGCCAGCAGCTTCCCTTCGACAGGGAGCACTGAAGCTTTCTTT. Translating gives CASSFPSTGSTEAFF. Filled out from reference TRBV7-2 and TRBJ1-1, the complete variable domain reads GAGVSQSPSNKVTEKGKDVELRCDPISGHTALYWYRQSLGQGLEFLIYFQGNSAPDKSGLPSDRFSAERTGGSVSTLTIQRTQQEDSAVYLCASSFPSTGSTEAFFGQGTRLTVV.

This clonotype was seen ten or more times. The chain joins TRBV5-1 to TRBJ2-7, with D perhaps TRBD2 (6 bases). The CDR3 spans 15 residues. V was shortened by 0 bases and J by 0 bases, with 10 bases between the two germline ends. Germline CDR1 is SGHRS and CDR2 is YFSETQ. This CDR3 is CASSLDGTHSYEQYF. The CDR3 DNA reads TGCGCCAGCAGCTTGGACGGGACTCACTCCTACGAGCAGTACTTC.

This clonotype was counted only a few times. At one end, the junction sequence differs from germline, possibly due to a read error. This sequence joins TRBV10-3 and TRBJ2-6; 11 positions match TRBD1. Looked up from germline, CDR1 is ENHRY and CDR2 is SYGVKD. The CDR3 covers 21 residues. The CDR3 sequence is CAIFRDRGKSSGSSGANVRTF. In DNA, the CDR3 is TGTGCCATCTTTAGGGACAGGGGGAAATCCTCCGGGAGCTCTGGGGCCAACGTCCGGACTTTC.

Details on this clonotype: At one end, the junction sequence differs from germline, possibly due to a read error. This sequence joins TRBV12-3 or TRBV12-4 and TRBJ2-4; 7 bases match TRBD1. CDR3 size: 14 residues. The CDR3 DNA reads TGTGCCAACAGTCCGGGACAGACGACCTACGGGCAGTACTTC. It yields the protein CANSPGQTTYGQYF.

This clonotype was observed many times. J is TRBJ2-1 and V is TRBV27, with D possibly matching TRBD2 (6 bases). The CDR3 has 16 amino acids. Germline V gene sequence: CDR1 MNHEY, CDR2 SMNVEV (reference sequence). Trimming took 5 bases from V and 0 from J, leaving 14 bases between them. CDR3 loop: CASSPEGGTSYNEQFF. DNA of the CDR3: TGTGCCAGCAGTCCTGAGGGCGGGACCTCCTACAATGAGCAGTTCTTC.

The sample holds many counts of this clonotype. The V and J genes are TRBV14 and TRBJ1-2; TRBD1 matches 7 bases. This CDR3 has 14 residues. Looked up from germline, CDR1 is SGHDN and CDR2 is FVKESK. V shed 2 bases and J 3 bases; nucleotides not matched to a gene: 3. DNA for the CDR3: TGTGCCAGCAGCCAATCGACAGGGTACTATGGCTACACCTTC. Its translation: CASSQSTGYYGYTF.

About this clonotype itself: This may arise from a read error, as a much more abundant clone is one base away. This chain uses TRBV6-2 or TRBV6-3 with TRBJ2-5, with 9 bases fitting TRBD1. Near its end, the DNA agrees better with TRBJ2-7, so the J call may be wrong. Germline lookup yields CDR1 MNHEY and CDR2 SVGEGT. CDR3 length: 14 residues. In DNA, the CDR3 is TGTGTCAGCAGGCGTACAGGGGGCAGCTACGAGCAGTACTTC. Encoded protein: CVSRRTGGSYEQYF.